One sample yielded the 24 T cell receptor beta chains listed below, sequenced in a study of radiation and T cells in renal cell carcinoma. Regarding time point: baseline pretreatment blood. The treatment was: 15 Gy SBRT to primary tumor, nephrectomy 4 weeks later. TCRdb keeps only in-frame clones here, not all; method: immunoSEQ multiplex PCR. The profile shows some 150,000 clones, approximately 91% of them singletons. This sample comprised blood, obtained from a patient whose treatment included radiotherapy and nephrectomy. The receptor set was obtained from a woman aged 50 to 60 with renal cell carcinoma.

The V gene is TRBV29-1, the J gene TRBJ2-3; possibly TRBD2 for D (5 bases). This CDR3 contains 12 residues. Trimming removed 5 bases at V and 12 bases at J, with 18 bases between. The germline V gene has CDR1 SQVTM and CDR2 ANQGSEA. The CDR3 nucleotides are TGCAGCGTTCCCCCAACTAGTTCGATCCAGTATTTT. Its protein product is CSVPPTSSIQYF.

The chain uses TRBV6-1 and TRBJ2-5, with 10 bases aligning to TRBD1. The CDR3 totals 15 residues. Unmatched junction bases numbered 3, after V lost 4 bases and J lost 1 base. CDR1 and CDR2 from the germline V gene are MNHNS and SASEGT. The CDR3 sequence: CASSGQGASQETQYF. The CDR3 nucleotides read TGTGCCAGCAGTGGACAGGGGGCAAGCCAAGAGACCCAGTACTTC.

This clone was seen only once. This CDR3 is CASSFQNEQFF. The DNA of the CDR3 is TGTGCCAGCAGCTTCCAAAATGAGCAGTTCTTC. The rearrangement links TRBV7-9 to TRBJ2-1; no clear D. The germline V and J ends were trimmed by 3 bases and 7 bases, with 4 bases remaining between them. The germline CDR1 and CDR2 sequences are SEHNR and FQNEAQ (reference sequence). CDR3 length: 11 amino acids.

V usage is TRBV6-1 and J usage is TRBJ2-5, with D possibly being TRBD1 or TRBD2 (6 bases each). V was cut by 6 bases and J by 5 bases, with 13 bases left in between. Germline V lookup: CDR1 MNHNS, CDR2 SASEGT. This CDR3 spans 13 amino acids. This CDR3 is CASRETGGETQYF. The CDR3 nucleotides are TGTGCCAGCAGGGAGACAGGAGGGGAGACCCAGTACTTC.

The genes are TRBV9 and TRBJ2-3, with TRBD2 matching over 8 bases. V lost 4 bases and J lost 1; bases outside the gene matches: 17. The CDR3 has 19 amino acids. Germline-derived CDR1 and CDR2 are SGDLS and YYNGEE. The CDR3 spells CASSPRGGGGFSGTDTQYF. The CDR3 DNA reads TGTGCCAGCAGCCCCCGGGGGGGCGGGGGTTTTTCAGGCACAGATACGCAGTATTTT.

The chain combines TRBV7-2 with TRBJ2-1, with D possibly TRBD1 on 5 matching bases. V was pared by 1 base and J by 2 bases, with 9 bases between. This CDR3 has 15 residues. The germline gives CDR1 SGHTA, CDR2 FQGNSA. The CDR3 DNA reads as TGTGCCAGCAGCTTAGTACAGGTTACCTACAATGAGCAGTTCTTC. Its translation: CASSLVQVTYNEQFF.

The chain uses TRBV11-2 and TRBJ2-3; D may be TRBD2 (5 bases). Deletions cut 5 bases from V and 4 bases from J, with 16 bases between. The CDR3 has 15 amino acids. Germline V gene data show CDR1 as SGHAT and CDR2 as FQNNGV. CDR3 residues: CASSRGILSADTQYF. CDR3 nucleotides: TGTGCCAGCAGCCGGGGTATCCTTTCCGCAGATACGCAGTATTTT.

Only one count was recorded for this clone. The gene calls are TRBV9 and TRBJ1-2; D might be TRBD1 (5 bases). The V gene lost 0 bases and the J gene lost 7 bases, with 25 bases spanning the gap. The V gene's germline CDR1 is SGDLS and CDR2 YYNGEE. The CDR3 is 18 amino acids. CDR3 amino acids: CASSVEIDGAEGLRGYTF. CDR3 bases: TGTGCCAGCAGCGTAGAAATTGATGGGGCGGAGGGGTTGCGTGGCTACACCTTC. Looking up the rest from reference TRBV9 and TRBJ1-2 gives the full variable domain: DSGVTQTPKHLITATGQRVTLRCSPRSGDLSVYWYQQSLDQGLQFLIQYYNGEERAKGNILERFSAQQFPDLHSELNLSSLELGDSALYFCASSVEIDGAEGLRGYTFGSGTRLTVV.

The J gene is TRBJ1-5, the V gene TRBV19; no clear D gene. The V gene lost 5 bases and the J gene lost 6 bases, with 20 bases spanning the gap. The germline V gene encodes CDR1 LNHDA and CDR2 SQIVND (reference sequence). The CDR3 extends over 16 amino acids. The CDR3 bases are TGTGCCAGTAGTTTATACTTGGGAGAGGTCGGTCAGCCCCAGCATTTT. This encodes CASSLYLGEVGQPQHF.

V is TRBV2 and J is TRBJ2-5; the D is unclear. Germline CDR1 and CDR2: SNHLY and FYNNEI. Trimming shortened V by 7 bases and J by 1 base, and 10 bases separated the two germline ends. This CDR3 has 13 residues. The CDR3 DNA follows: TGTGCCAGCATAATTGCCTCCCAAGAGACCCAGTACTTC. This encodes CASIIASQETQYF.

This chain uses TRBV4-1 with TRBJ2-2; the D is unclear. Trimming removed 1 base from V and 10 bases from J, with 13 bases in between. CDR3 length equals 14 residues. Germline loops: CDR1 MGHRA, CDR2 YSYEKL. CDR3 sequence (DNA): TGCGCCAGCAGCCAAGTTCTCCCGCAGAAGGAGCTGTTTTTT. Translation: CASSQVLPQKELFF.

The chain recombines TRBV15 with TRBJ1-1; tentative D call: TRBD1 (6 bases). CDR1 and CDR2 from the germline V gene are LNHNV and YYDKDF (reference sequence). Trimming took off 3 bases at V and 3 bases at J, with 14 bases between the two ends. The CDR3 is made up of 15 amino acids. The CDR3 reads CATSRNRDQDTEAFF. Written as DNA, the CDR3 is TGTGCCACCAGCAGGAACAGGGATCAGGACACTGAAGCTTTCTTT.

The chain has TRBV18 and TRBJ1-5; D is ambiguous. CDR1 and CDR2 (germline): KGHSH, LQKENI. This CDR3 comprises 13 residues. V lost 2 bases and J 4 bases, leaving 6 bases between the germline ends. The DNA of the CDR3 is TGTGCCAGCTCACCAACACAGAATCAGCCCCAGCATTTT. Its protein is CASSPTQNQPQHF.

This chain connects TRBV15 to TRBJ1-6; D is ambiguous. Germline CDR1 and CDR2: LNHNV and YYDKDF (reference sequence). V dropped 0 bases and J dropped 1 base, with 7 bases sitting between them. The CDR3 consists of 16 residues. The CDR3 bases are TGTGCCACCAGCAGAGAGTACGGTTCCTATAATTCACCCCTCCACTTT. Its protein product is CATSREYGSYNSPLHF.

J is TRBJ1-5 and V is TRBV6-6; 8 nucleotides align to TRBD1. Germline V lookup: CDR1 MNHNY, CDR2 SVGAGI (reference sequence). Losses at the gene ends were 5 bases for V and 1 base for J; bases not matched to a gene: 4. There are 15 residues in the CDR3. This CDR3 is CASSTGTGSNQPQHF. The DNA of the CDR3 is TGTGCCAGCAGTACCGGGACAGGCAGCAATCAGCCCCAGCATTTT.

This clone has a single count. This chain uses TRBV2 with TRBJ2-3; D is possibly TRBD1 (6 bases). V gave up 4 bases and J gave up 0 bases, with 17 bases separating them. CDR3 length: 17 amino acids. Germline CDR1 and CDR2: SNHLY and FYNNEI. CDR3: CASSAGDRESSTDTQYF. The CDR3 DNA is TGTGCCAGCAGTGCAGGGGATCGGGAATCTAGCACAGATACGCAGTATTTT. Based on the CDR3 plus reference TRBV2 and TRBJ2-3, the full variable domain is EPEVTQTPSHQVTQMGQEVILRCVPISNHLYFYWYRQILGQKVEFLVSFYNNEISEKSEIFDDQFSVERPDGSNFTLKIRSTKLEDSAMYFCASSAGDRESSTDTQYFGPGTRLTVL.

The rearrangement links TRBV7-6 to TRBJ2-3; no firm D call. This CDR3 has 13 residues. Trimming pared 1 base from V and 2 bases from J, leaving 4 bases between. Germline CDR1 and CDR2: SGHVS and FNYEAQ. CDR3 nucleotides: TGTGCCAGCAGCTTAGTGACCACAGATACGCAGTATTTT. It encodes CASSLVTTDTQYF. The variable domain in full, completed from reference TRBV7-6 and TRBJ2-3, reads GAGVSQSPRYKVTKRGQDVALRCDPISGHVSLYWYRQALGQGPEFLTYFNYEAQQDKSGLPNDRFSAERPEGSISTLTIQRTEQRDSAMYRCASSLVTTDTQYFGPGTRLTVL.

CDR3 amino acids: CASSDVYLGTLNTEAFF. For the CDR3, the DNA is TGTGCCAGCAGTGATGTGTATCTGGGGACTCTGAACACTGAAGCTTTCTTT. The chain uses TRBV2 and TRBJ1-1; a possible D gene is TRBD1 (5 bases). CDR3 length: 17 amino acids. The germline V gene encodes CDR1 SNHLY and CDR2 FYNNEI. Trimming stripped 3 bases from V and 0 bases from J, with 17 bases between.

J is TRBJ2-6 and V is TRBV10-3, with D possibly TRBD2 on 6 matching bases. Per germline, CDR1 ENHRY and CDR2 SYGVKD. The V gene lost 10 bases and the J gene lost 0 bases, with 13 bases spanning the gap. This CDR3 spans 15 amino acids. CDR3 in amino acids: CATGWRDSGANVLTF. The CDR3 DNA follows: TGTGCCACCGGATGGAGGGACTCTGGGGCCAACGTCCTGACTTTC.

This clone came up a few times. This chain connects TRBV25-1 to TRBJ2-7, with 9 positions matching TRBD2. V lost 5 bases to trimming and J lost 0 bases; unmatched junction nucleotides: 14. CDR3 size: 18 residues. Germline CDR1 is MGHDK and CDR2 is SYGVNS. CDR3 region: CASSNPRGLAGNSYEQYF. The CDR3 DNA reads TGTGCCAGCAGTAACCCCAGGGGCCTAGCGGGGAACTCCTACGAGCAGTACTTC.

CDR3 DNA sequence: TGTGCCAGCGCCACCGGGGCCCCAAGCTCCTATAATTCACCCCTCCACTTT. This codes for CASATGAPSSYNSPLHF. The rearrangement joins TRBV5-6 to TRBJ1-6; possible D gene TRBD1, 5 bases. The CDR3 length is 17 residues. The germline V and J ends were trimmed by 7 bases and 0 bases, with 17 bases remaining between them. Germline loops: CDR1 SGHDT, CDR2 YYEEEE.

The V and J genes are TRBV6-1 and TRBJ1-2; D unclear. Between the trimmed V and J ends, which lost 1 base and 3 bases, there was a span of 6 bases. This CDR3 has 13 amino acids. From germline, CDR1 is MNHNS and CDR2 SASEGT. The CDR3 nucleotides read TGTGCCAGCAGTGAAGGGATTGACTATGGCTACACCTTC. It yields the protein CASSEGIDYGYTF.

V usage is TRBV7-8 and J usage is TRBJ1-3, with TRBD1 identical over 7 bases. Unmatched junction bases numbered 8, after V lost 1 base and J lost 2 bases. The CDR3 loop spans 17 amino acids. Germline V gene sequence: CDR1 SGHVS, CDR2 FQNEAQ. CDR3 bases: TGTGCCAGCAGCTTAGTTCAGGGGGGACGAACTGGAAACACCATATATTTT. Encoded protein: CASSLVQGGRTGNTIYF. Using reference TRBV7-8 and TRBJ1-3 for the parts outside the CDR3, the full variable domain is GAGVSQSPRYKVAKRGQDVALRCDPISGHVSLFWYQQALGQGPEFLTYFQNEAQLDKSGLPSDRFFAERPEGSVSTLKIQRTQQEDSAVYLCASSLVQGGRTGNTIYFGEGSWLTVV.

The chain employs TRBV5-1 and TRBJ2-1; D is uncertain. V lost 4 bases and J lost 7, with 15 bases in between. Germline V gene data show CDR1 as SGHRS and CDR2 as YFSETQ. The CDR3 loop spans 14 amino acids. CDR3 nucleotides: TGCGCCAGCAGCGGGGATGGTTACCGGAATGAGCAGTTCTTC. It codes for CASSGDGYRNEQFF.